The sequence of this T cell receptor (beta chain) was determined in a study of T cell changes during pregnancy in multiple sclerosis. CDR1 MGHRA and CDR2 YSYEKL come from the germline V gene. The junction had 13 bases not matched to a gene; V was cut back by 5 bases and J by 0 bases. The CDR3 consists of 17 residues. Produced via immunoSEQ multiplex PCR; TCRdb's table is partial and in-frame only. The sample shows about 61,000 clones, about nine tenths of them seen only once. The material sequenced was peripheral blood, taken in the first trimester of pregnancy. The sequence was obtained from a female donor in good health, enrolled as a control in a pregnancy study. This chain connects TRBV4-1 to TRBJ2-7, with 7 bases lining up with TRBD1. The CDR3 coding sequence is TGCGCCAGCAGCTTAGGACTGGGACAGTGGTCCTCCTACGAGCAGTACTTC. Its protein is CASSLGLGQWSSYEQYF.